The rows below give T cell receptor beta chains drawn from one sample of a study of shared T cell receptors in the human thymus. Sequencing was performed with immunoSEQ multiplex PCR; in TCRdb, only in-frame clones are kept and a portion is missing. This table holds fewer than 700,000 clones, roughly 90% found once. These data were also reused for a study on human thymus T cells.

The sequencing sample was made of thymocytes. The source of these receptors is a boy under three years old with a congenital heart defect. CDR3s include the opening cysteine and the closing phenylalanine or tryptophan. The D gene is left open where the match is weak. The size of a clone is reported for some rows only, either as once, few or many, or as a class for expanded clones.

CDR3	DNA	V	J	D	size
CASSPWDSYCTDTQYF	TGTGCCAGCTCACCCTGGGACAGCTACTGCACAGATACGCAGTATTTT	TRBV18	TRBJ2-3	TRBD1	.
CASSPSGRGSTDTQYF	TGTGCCAGCTCCCCTAGCGGGAGGGGTTCTACAGATACGCAGTATTTT	TRBV27	TRBJ2-3	TRBD2	.
CASSPSRDRSRPYEQYF	TGCGCCAGCAGCCCGTCCCGGGACAGGAGCCGGCCCTACGAGCAGTACTTC	TRBV5-1	TRBJ2-7	TRBD1	.
CASSQERRYGTSGKSSYNEQFF	TGCGCCAGCAGCCAAGAAAGGCGTTACGGGACTAGCGGGAAAAGCTCCTACAATGAGCAGTTCTTC	TRBV4-1	TRBJ2-1	TRBD2	.
CASSEFGSGTGPYEQYF	TGTGCCAGCAGTGAATTCGGCTCCGGGACAGGGCCCTACGAGCAGTACTTC	TRBV25-1	TRBJ2-7	TRBD1	.
CASSQDVGQGAVNEQYF	TGCGCCAGCAGCCAAGATGTTGGACAGGGGGCTGTCAACGAGCAGTACTTC	TRBV4-3	TRBJ2-7	TRBD1	few
CASSIWGDEQFF	TGTGCCAGTAGTATATGGGGGGATGAGCAGTTCTTC	TRBV19	TRBJ2-1	.	.
CASNGLAGAPTDTQYF	TGCGCCAGCAACGGACTAGCGGGAGCTCCCACAGATACGCAGTATTTT	TRBV5-1	TRBJ2-3	TRBD2	.
CASSLGGLLGRSYEQYF	TGTGCCAGCAGCTTAGGGGGACTATTAGGACGGAGCTACGAGCAGTACTTC	TRBV7-2	TRBJ2-7	TRBD2	.
CASSALLGYEQYF	TGTGCCAGCAGTGCCTTACTAGGTTACGAGCAGTACTTC	TRBV6-4	TRBJ2-7	.	.
CASSQDRGRVGTEAFF	TGCGCCAGCAGCCAAGATAGAGGCAGGGTGGGCACTGAAGCTTTCTTT	TRBV4-1	TRBJ1-1	.	.
CASSPHPGLPYGYTF	TGCGCCAGCAGCCCCCACCCAGGGCTCCCCTATGGCTACACCTTC	TRBV5-1	TRBJ1-2	.	.
CASSPPAHGNTIYF	TGTGCCAGCTCACCACCGGCACATGGAAACACCATATATTTT	TRBV18	TRBJ1-3	.	.
CASSQPQGLFPTSTDTQYF	TGCGCCAGCAGCCAACCACAGGGACTATTTCCAACATCCACAGATACGCAGTATTTT	TRBV4-1	TRBJ2-3	.	few
CASSPTSGRVSYNEQFF	TGTGCCAGTAGTCCGACTAGCGGGAGGGTCTCCTACAATGAGCAGTTCTTC	TRBV19	TRBJ2-1	TRBD2	.
CAWSGQLATNYGYTF	TGTGCCTGGAGTGGACAGTTGGCTACGAACTATGGCTACACCTTC	TRBV30	TRBJ1-2	.	.
CASITYRVGGDTQYF	TGTGCCAGCATTACTTACAGGGTCGGTGGTGATACGCAGTATTTT	TRBV6-5	TRBJ2-3	.	.
CASSLSGGPGNTIYF	TGTGCCAGCAGTTTATCAGGGGGCCCTGGAAACACCATATATTTT	TRBV28	TRBJ1-3	TRBD1	.
CASTQAGEAFF	TGTGCCAGCACCCAAGCGGGTGAAGCTTTCTTT	TRBV7-8	TRBJ1-1	.	.
CASSLGGRSGEQYF	TGTGCCAGCAGCTTAGGCGGGAGGTCCGGGGAGCAGTACTTC	TRBV13	TRBJ2-7	TRBD2	.
CASSGGPYNEQFF	TGTGCCAGCAGTGGTGGCCCGTACAATGAGCAGTTCTTC	TRBV25-1	TRBJ2-1	.	.
CASSSGGGNQPQHF	TGTGCCAGCAGTTCCGGCGGGGGGAATCAGCCCCAGCATTTT	TRBV28	TRBJ1-5	.	.